This is a list of T cell receptor beta chains from one sample in a study of metastatic and nonmetastatic thyroid tumors. Via MiXCR, TCRdb re-called the PCR reads. The sample yields around 26,000 clones, about an eighth seen once. The specimen sequenced was blood. All receptors come from a female donor with papillary thyroid cancer or a benign thyroid nodule (not recorded which). Some clones in this sample may be carry-over from other donors' samples. Both conserved end residues are part of each CDR3. The order of the fields is J gene, D gene, clone size, V gene, CDR3 protein, CDR3 DNA. D genes are given only for firm matches. Where a row states a size, it is once, few, many or the class of an expanded clone; other rows omit it.

TRBJ2-3 - many TRBV6-5 CASSYSWTNTDTQYF TGTGCCAGCAGTTACTCCTGGACTAACACAGATACGCAGTATTTT
TRBJ1-3 - medium-sized TRBV18 CASSPTGAGNTIYF TGTGCCAGCTCACCGACAGGTGCTGGAAACACCATATATTTT
TRBJ2-2 - few TRBV24-1 CATSDPLGAKGGELFF TGTGCCACCAGTGATCCCCTCGGGGCAAAAGGCGGGGAGCTGTTTTTT
TRBJ2-7 - - TRBV11-2 CASSPSSPYEQYF TGTGCCAGCAGCCCCTCTAGTCCCTACGAGCAGTACTTC
TRBJ2-1 - - TRBV3-1 CASSGSNEQFF TGTGCCAGCAGCGGGAGTAATGAGCAGTTCTTC
TRBJ2-3 - many TRBV14 CASSQVLDIGMDTQYF TGTGCCAGCAGCCAAGTACTGGACATAGGGATGGATACGCAGTATTTT
TRBJ2-7 - many TRBV27 CASRPDGFYEQYF TGTGCCAGCAGACCGGACGGCTTCTACGAGCAGTACTTC
TRBJ2-5 TRBD2 many TRBV2 CASSEELAGGIETQYF TGTGCCAGCAGTGAAGAATTAGCGGGAGGTATAGAGACCCAGTACTTC
TRBJ2-7 - many TRBV29-1 CSVEYEQYF TGCAGCGTTGAGTACGAGCAGTACTTC
TRBJ2-7 TRBD2 many TRBV3-1 CASSQGTSGYEQYF TGTGCCAGCAGCCAAGGGACTAGTGGCTACGAGCAGTACTTC
TRBJ2-7 TRBD2 many TRBV5-1 CASSRARGFGTSGRRNEQYF TGCGCCAGCAGCAGGGCTCGGGGATTCGGGACTAGCGGGAGGCGCAACGAGCAGTACTTC
TRBJ2-2 TRBD2 medium-sized TRBV19 CASAPGLAGTGELFF TGTGCCAGTGCTCCGGGACTAGCGGGGACCGGGGAGCTGTTTTTT
TRBJ1-4 TRBD1 - TRBV3-1 CASSHSGGKLFF TGTGCCAGCAGCCACTCAGGGGGAAAACTGTTTTTT
TRBJ2-5 TRBD1 many TRBV2 CASSEAHLLRLGQGSQETQYF TGTGCCAGCAGTGAAGCCCACCTACTACGCCTGGGACAGGGGTCCCAGGAGACCCAGTACTTC
TRBJ2-7 - - TRBV5-5 CASSPLEGMYEQYF TGTGCCAGCAGCCCTTTGGAGGGCATGTACGAGCAGTACTTC
TRBJ2-7 TRBD1 many TRBV5-4 CASSLLGDRSTEQYF TGTGCCAGCAGCTTGTTAGGGGACAGGAGCACCGAGCAGTACTTC
TRBJ2-1 - many TRBV28 CASKGGETGSSYNEQFF TGTGCCAGCAAGGGCGGGGAGACAGGGAGCTCCTACAATGAGCAGTTCTTC
TRBJ2-2 TRBD2 many TRBV4-1 CASSQDRGTSGPRGNTGELFF TGCGCCAGCAGCCAAGATCGGGGGACTAGCGGGCCGAGGGGAAACACCGGGGAGCTGTTTTTT
TRBJ2-2 - once TRBV7-8 CASSFVQNTGELFF TGTGCCAGCAGCTTCGTTCAGAACACCGGGGAGCTGTTTTTT
TRBJ2-1 TRBD1 many TRBV28 CASSPGTARLLYNEQFF TGTGCCAGCAGTCCCGGGACAGCGAGACTCCTATACAATGAGCAGTTCTTC
TRBJ2-1 - many TRBV20-1 CSAQTVRDEQFF TGCAGTGCTCAGACCGTGCGGGATGAGCAGTTCTTC
TRBJ1-4 - many TRBV14 CASSQDYAGSTNEKLFF TGTGCCAGCAGCCAAGATTACGCAGGGTCGACTAATGAAAAACTGTTTTTT
TRBJ1-4 TRBD1 medium-sized TRBV30 CAWSGTGGVNEKLFF TGTGCCTGGAGTGGAACAGGGGGAGTTAATGAAAAACTGTTTTTT
TRBJ2-6 - many TRBV20-1 CSARSSGGANVLTF TGCAGTGCGAGAAGTTCTGGTGGGGCCAACGTCCTGACTTTC
TRBJ1-1 - many TRBV2 CASRVTQSTEAFF TGTGCCAGCAGGGTGACGCAATCGACTGAAGCTTTCTTT
TRBJ2-7 - many TRBV2 CASSSPDSYEQYF TGTGCCAGCAGCTCACCCGACTCCTACGAGCAGTACTTC
TRBJ1-1 TRBD1 many TRBV5-1 CASRHRQGNTEAFF TGCGCCAGCAGACACCGACAGGGTAACACTGAAGCTTTCTTT